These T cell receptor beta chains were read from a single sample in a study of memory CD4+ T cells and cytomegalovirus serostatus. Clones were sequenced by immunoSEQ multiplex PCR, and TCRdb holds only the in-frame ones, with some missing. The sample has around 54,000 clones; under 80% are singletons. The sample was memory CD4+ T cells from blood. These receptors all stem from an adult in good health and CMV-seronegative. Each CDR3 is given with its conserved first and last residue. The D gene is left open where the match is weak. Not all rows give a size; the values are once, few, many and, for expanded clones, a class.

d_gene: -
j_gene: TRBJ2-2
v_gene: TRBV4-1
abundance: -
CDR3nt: TGCGCCAGCAGCCAAGTTCCAGGGGCAAACACCGGGGAGCTGTTTTTT
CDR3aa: CASSQVPGANTGELFF

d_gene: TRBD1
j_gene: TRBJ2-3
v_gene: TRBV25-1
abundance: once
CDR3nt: TGTGCCAGCAGGTATGACAGGGACCCAACAGATACGCAGTATTTT
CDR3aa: CASRYDRDPTDTQYF

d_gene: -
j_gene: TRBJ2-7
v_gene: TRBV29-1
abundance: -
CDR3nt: TGCAGCGTTGAATTGACGGGGCGGTCCTACGAGCAGTACTTC
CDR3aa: CSVELTGRSYEQYF

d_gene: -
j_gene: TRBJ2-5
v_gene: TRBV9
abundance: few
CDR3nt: TGTGCCAGCAGCGAAGGAGCCAACCAAGAGACCCAGTACTTC
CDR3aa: CASSEGANQETQYF

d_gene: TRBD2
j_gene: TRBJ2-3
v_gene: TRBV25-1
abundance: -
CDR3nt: TGTGCCAGCAGTGCCTCAGAACTAGCGGGAGAAGTGGATACGCAGTATTTT
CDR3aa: CASSASELAGEVDTQYF

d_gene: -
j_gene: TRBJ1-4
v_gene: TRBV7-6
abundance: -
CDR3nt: TGTGCCAGCAGCTTAGGAGGGAGGTTTACTAATGAAAAACTGTTTTTT
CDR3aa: CASSLGGRFTNEKLFF

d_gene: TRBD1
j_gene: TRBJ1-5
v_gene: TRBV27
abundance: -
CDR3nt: TGTGCCAGCAGTTTACAGGGGGCCAGTCAGCCCCAGCATTTT
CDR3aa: CASSLQGASQPQHF

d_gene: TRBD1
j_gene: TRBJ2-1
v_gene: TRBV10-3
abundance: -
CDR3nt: TGTGCCATCAGGGGAACAGGGGCCTACCGTTACAATGAGCAGTTCTTC
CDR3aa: CAIRGTGAYRYNEQFF

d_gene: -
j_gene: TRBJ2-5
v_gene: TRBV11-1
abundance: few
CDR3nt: TGTGCCAGCAGCTTAGAAGCCGGGAGTGGTGAGACCCAGTACTTC
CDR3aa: CASSLEAGSGETQYF

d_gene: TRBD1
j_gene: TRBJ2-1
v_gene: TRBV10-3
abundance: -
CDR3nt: TGTGCCATCAGGAGAACCGGGACAGGGAGTAATGAGCAGTTCTTC
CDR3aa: CAIRRTGTGSNEQFF

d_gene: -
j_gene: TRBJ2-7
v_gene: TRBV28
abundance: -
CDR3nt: TGTGCCAGCAGCCTGGACTACGAGCAGTACTTC
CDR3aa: CASSLDYEQYF

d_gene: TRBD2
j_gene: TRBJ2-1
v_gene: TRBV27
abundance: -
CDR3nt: TGTGCCAGCAGTTGGGGACTAGCGGCTTACAATGAGCAGTTCTTC
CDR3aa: CASSWGLAAYNEQFF

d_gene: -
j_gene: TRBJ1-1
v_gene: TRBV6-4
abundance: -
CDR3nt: TGTGCCAGCAGGGACACGAACATGAACACTGAAGCTTTCTTT
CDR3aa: CASRDTNMNTEAFF

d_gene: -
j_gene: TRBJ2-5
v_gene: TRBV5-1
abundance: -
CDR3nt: TGCGCCAGCAGCACCGGGACAACTGGGAGGGAGACCCAGTACTTC
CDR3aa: CASSTGTTGRETQYF

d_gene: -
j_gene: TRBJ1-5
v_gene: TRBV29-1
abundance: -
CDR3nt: TGCAGCGTTACGGGGGGGGCCAATCAGCCCCAGCATTTT
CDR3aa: CSVTGGANQPQHF

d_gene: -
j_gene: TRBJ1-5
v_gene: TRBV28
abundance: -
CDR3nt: TGTGCCAGCAGGCCGGAGACGGGGGGGGAACAGCCCCAGCATTTT
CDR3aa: CASRPETGGEQPQHF

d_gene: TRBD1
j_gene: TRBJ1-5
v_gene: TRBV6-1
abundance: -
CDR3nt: TGTGCCAGCAGGGGCCGACAGGGAGGGGATCAGCCCCAGCATTTT
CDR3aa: CASRGRQGGDQPQHF

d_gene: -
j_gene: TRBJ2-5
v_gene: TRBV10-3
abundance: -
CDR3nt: TGTGCCATCAGCGGAGGAACCGAGACCCAGTACTTC
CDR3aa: CAISGGTETQYF

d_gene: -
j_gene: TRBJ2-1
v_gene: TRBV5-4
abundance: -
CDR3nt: TGTGCCAGCAGCTTGGATCTACGCAATGAGCAGTTCTTC
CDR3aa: CASSLDLRNEQFF

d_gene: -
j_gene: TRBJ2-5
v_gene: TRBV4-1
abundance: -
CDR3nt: TGCGCCAGCAGCCAAGCCCCTACTTGGGAGACCCAGTACTTC
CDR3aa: CASSQAPTWETQYF

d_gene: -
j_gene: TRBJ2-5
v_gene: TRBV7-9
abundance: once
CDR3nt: TGTGCCAGCAGCTCCCAAGAGACCCAGTACTTC
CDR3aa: CASSSQETQYF

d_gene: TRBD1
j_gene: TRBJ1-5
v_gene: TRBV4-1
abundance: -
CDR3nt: TGCGCCAGCAGACCACAGGGGCCGAATCAGCCCCAGCATTTT
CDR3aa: CASRPQGPNQPQHF

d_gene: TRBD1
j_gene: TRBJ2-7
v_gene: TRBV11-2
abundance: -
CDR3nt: TGTGCCAGCAGCATAAGCCGGGACAGGGGGCGAGGCGAGCAGTACTTC
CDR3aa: CASSISRDRGRGEQYF

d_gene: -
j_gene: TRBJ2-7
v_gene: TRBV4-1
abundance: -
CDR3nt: TGCGCCAGCAGCCAAGATACCCAGGGCTACGAGCAGTACTTC
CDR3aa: CASSQDTQGYEQYF

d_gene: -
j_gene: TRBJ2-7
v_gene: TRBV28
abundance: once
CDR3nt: TGTGCCAGCAGTTGGAGATCTGGATACGAGCAGTACTTC
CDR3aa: CASSWRSGYEQYF

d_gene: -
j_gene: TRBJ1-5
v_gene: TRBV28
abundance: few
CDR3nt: TGTGCCAGCGGGGTATATAGCAATCAGCCCCAGCATTTT
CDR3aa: CASGVYSNQPQHF

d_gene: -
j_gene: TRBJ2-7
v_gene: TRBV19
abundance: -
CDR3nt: TGTGCCAGTAGTATAGAAACAGGGCCTACCTACGAGCAGTACTTC
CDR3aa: CASSIETGPTYEQYF

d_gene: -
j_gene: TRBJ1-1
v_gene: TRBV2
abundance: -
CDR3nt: TGTGCCAGCAGTTCCCAGGGCATGAACACTGAAGCTTTCTTT
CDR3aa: CASSSQGMNTEAFF

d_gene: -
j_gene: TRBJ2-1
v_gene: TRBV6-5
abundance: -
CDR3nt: TGTGCCTCACAGCAGCAGAGCTCCTACAATGAGCAGTTCTTC
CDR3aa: CASQQQSSYNEQFF

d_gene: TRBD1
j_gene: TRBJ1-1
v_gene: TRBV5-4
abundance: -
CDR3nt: TGTGCCAGCAGCGAGGGGACAGGGGGAACCGGTGAAGCTTTCTTT
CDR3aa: CASSEGTGGTGEAFF

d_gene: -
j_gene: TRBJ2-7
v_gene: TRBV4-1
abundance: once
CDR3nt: TGCGCCAGCAGCCCGGCAGACAGCTCCTACGAGCAGTACTTC
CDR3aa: CASSPADSSYEQYF

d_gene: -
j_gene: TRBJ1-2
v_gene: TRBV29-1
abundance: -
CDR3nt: TGCAGCGTTGATATGGCAGAGAAACCCTATGGCTACACCTTC
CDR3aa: CSVDMAEKPYGYTF

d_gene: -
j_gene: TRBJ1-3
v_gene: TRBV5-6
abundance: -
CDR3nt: TGTGCCAGCAGCTGGAGAAACACCATATATTTT
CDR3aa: CASSWRNTIYF

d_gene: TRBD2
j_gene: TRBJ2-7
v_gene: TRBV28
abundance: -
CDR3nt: TGTGCCAGCGGGGGAACTAGCGGTTGGTACTACGAGCAGTACTTC
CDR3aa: CASGGTSGWYYEQYF

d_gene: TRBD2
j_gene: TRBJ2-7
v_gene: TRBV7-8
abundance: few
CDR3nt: TGTGCCAGCAGCTTAGCTTCGAGCGGGGCCTACGAGCAGTACTTC
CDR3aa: CASSLASSGAYEQYF

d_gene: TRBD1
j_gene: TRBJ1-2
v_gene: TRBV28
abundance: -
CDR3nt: TGTGCCAGCAGACGGACAGGGGCCTATGGCTACACCTTC
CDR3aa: CASRRTGAYGYTF

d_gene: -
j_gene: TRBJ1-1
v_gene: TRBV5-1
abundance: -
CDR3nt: TGCGCCAGCAGCGACCTCCGCCCCGGGGTCCGAGAAGCTTTCTTT
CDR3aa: CASSDLRPGVREAFF

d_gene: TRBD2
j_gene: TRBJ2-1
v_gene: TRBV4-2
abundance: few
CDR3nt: TGTGCCAGCAGCCAGGCGACGGGACTAGGCTACAATGAGCAGTTCTTC
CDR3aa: CASSQATGLGYNEQFF

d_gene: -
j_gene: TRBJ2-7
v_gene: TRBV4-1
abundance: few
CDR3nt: TGCGCCAGCAGCCAAGATCGGGCACCGCACGAGCAGTACTTC
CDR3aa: CASSQDRAPHEQYF

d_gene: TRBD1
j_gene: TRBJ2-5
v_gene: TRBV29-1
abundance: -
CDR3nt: TGCAGCGTCGGGGCCGGGACAGGAGGAGAGACCCAGTACTTC
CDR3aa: CSVGAGTGGETQYF